These 22 T cell receptor beta chains were all obtained from the same sample, sequenced in a study of technical replicates of blood from several donors. Only in-frame clones appear in the TCRdb table, and some are missing; sequencing was by immunoSEQ multiplex PCR. This table has some 80,000 clones, 95% to 97% appearing once. The specimen was T cells isolated from PBMCs. The origin of the receptors is a human donor in good health.

This chain links TRBV6-5 with TRBJ2-7; 7 bases agree with TRBD1. The V gene's germline CDR1 is MNHEY and CDR2 SVGAGI. This CDR3 has 15 residues. V lost 2 bases, J lost 7 bases, and 11 bases stayed unmatched. The CDR3 here is CASSYETGTAMEQYF. The DNA for the CDR3 is TGTGCCAGCAGTTACGAAACCGGGACAGCAATGGAGCAGTACTTC.

The J gene is TRBJ2-1, the V gene TRBV6-4; a weak D match, TRBD1 (6 bases). With 5 bases removed from V and 5 bases from J, the gap between germline ends came to 16 bases. Looked up from germline, CDR1 is MRHNA and CDR2 is SNTAGT. This CDR3 contains 15 residues. The CDR3 DNA follows: TGTGCCAGCAGTTCATGGACCTCAGGGGACAATGAGCAGTTCTTC. Its translation is CASSSWTSGDNEQFF.

This rearrangement joins TRBV6-6 to TRBJ2-1; maybe TRBD2 (6 bases). V was trimmed by 4 bases and J by 3 bases, leaving 16 bases between them. Germline V lookup: CDR1 MNHNY, CDR2 SVGAGI (reference sequence). This CDR3 is 16 amino acids long. The CDR3 sequence is CASSCIREINYNEQFF. CDR3 DNA: TGTGCCAGCAGTTGCATACGGGAGATAAACTACAATGAGCAGTTCTTC.

The genes are TRBV4-1 and TRBJ1-5; D ambiguous. V dropped 1 base and J dropped 3 bases, with 16 bases sitting between them. Germline V CDR1 and CDR2: MGHRA, YSYEKL. The CDR3 spans 17 residues. The CDR3 DNA follows: TGCGCCAGCAGCCAAGTTACAGTCGGACTCAACAATCAGCCCCAGCATTTT. Translation: CASSQVTVGLNNQPQHF.

The chain links TRBV29-1 to TRBJ2-7, with D perhaps TRBD2 (5 bases). The germline V gene has CDR1 SQVTM and CDR2 ANQGSEA. This CDR3 region has 13 residues. The V end was cut by 0 bases, the J end by 4 bases, with 10 bases between. CDR3 nucleotide sequence: TGCAGCGTTGAAGACGGAACGGGGTACGAGCAGTACTTC. It yields the protein CSVEDGTGYEQYF.

The V gene is TRBV30, the J gene TRBJ1-5, with a possible D match to TRBD1 (5 bases). V was pared by 3 bases and J by 7 bases, with 16 bases between. CDR1 is GTSNPN and CDR2 is SVGIG in the germline V gene (reference sequence). The CDR3 sequence is 14 residues long. This chain's CDR3 is CAWSSGRGVQPQHF. CDR3 DNA: TGTGCCTGGAGCTCGGGGAGGGGAGTGCAGCCCCAGCATTTT.

J is TRBJ2-1 and V is TRBV10-3; a weak D match, TRBD1 (5 bases). This CDR3 is 12 amino acids long. Per germline, CDR1 ENHRY and CDR2 SYGVKD. Trimming stripped 7 bases from V and 10 bases from J, with 14 bases between. In nucleotides, the CDR3 is TGTGCCATCAACGGTGGTCCAGGGGAGCAGTTCTTC. Translated: CAINGGPGEQFF.

This clone appeared a single time. V and J are TRBV19 and TRBJ1-6, with TRBD1 matching over 7 bases. CDR1 and CDR2 from the germline V gene are LNHDA and SQIVND (reference sequence). The CDR3 has 17 residues. V lost 0 bases and J lost 7; bases outside the gene matches: 9. CDR3 loop: CASSIDPPTGPNSPLHF. As DNA, the CDR3 is TGTGCCAGTAGTATAGATCCACCGACAGGGCCAAATTCACCCCTCCACTTT.

This sequence joins TRBV10-3 and TRBJ2-7; possibly TRBD2 for D (6 bases). The germline gives CDR1 ENHRY, CDR2 SYGVKD. V was clipped by 4 bases and J by 2 bases, with 12 bases between them. The CDR3 extends over 14 amino acids. The CDR3, as DNA: TGTGCCATCAGTGTGGGGGAGGCTCCCTACGAGCAGTACTTC. Amino acids: CAISVGEAPYEQYF.

The J gene is TRBJ2-7, the V gene TRBV5-1; 8 bases match TRBD2. J gave up 4 bases and V 4 bases, and 7 bases lay outside the gene matches. CDR1 and CDR2 (germline): SGHRS, YFSETQ. This CDR3 contains 14 residues. The CDR3 protein is CASSPREGGYEQYF. The DNA for the CDR3 is TGCGCCAGCAGCCCCCGGGAGGGGGGTTACGAGCAGTACTTC.

J is TRBJ2-7 and V is TRBV25-1; 7 bases are shared with TRBD1. The trim removed 6 bases at V and 2 bases at J, leaving 4 bases unmatched. Germline lookup yields CDR1 MGHDK and CDR2 SYGVNS. The CDR3 spans 13 residues. Here the CDR3 DNA reads TGTGCCAGCAGCGGACAGGAGGCCTACGAGCAGTACTTC. It specifies CASSGQEAYEQYF.

J is TRBJ2-2 and V is TRBV4-1; TRBD2 matches at 7 bases. The germline CDR1 and CDR2 sequences are MGHRA and YSYEKL. This CDR3 comprises 15 residues. V shed 3 bases, J shed 7 bases, and the junction held 8 bases outside the gene matches. CDR3 loop: CASSQEGRANGELFF. The CDR3 DNA reads TGCGCCAGCAGCCAGGAGGGGAGGGCCAACGGGGAGCTGTTTTTT.

The chain links TRBV7-9 to TRBJ2-1; TRBD2 agrees at 7 bases. V lost 0 bases to trimming and J lost 14 bases; unmatched junction nucleotides: 7. Germline assignment: CDR1 SEHNR and CDR2 FQNEAQ (reference sequence). The CDR3 contains 13 residues. CDR3 sequence: CASSLASVGGEFF. The CDR3 DNA is TGTGCCAGCAGCTTAGCTTCAGTGGGGGGGGAGTTCTTC.

The chain is built from TRBV7-9 and TRBJ2-5; 16 positions match TRBD2. This CDR3 contains 17 residues. The junction had 9 bases not matched to a gene; V was cut back by 4 bases and J by 7 bases. The V gene's germline CDR1 is SEHNR and CDR2 FQNEAQ (reference sequence). CDR3 nucleotide sequence: TGTGCCAGCAGCTCACCGGGACTAGCGGGGGGGAAGGGGACCCAGTACTTC. It yields the protein CASSSPGLAGGKGTQYF.

The CDR3 DNA sequence: TGTGCCAGCAGTTTAGGCGCTAGCGGGAGGGGTGAGCAGTTCTTC. Protein: CASSLGASGRGEQFF. V gene TRBV28 combines with J gene TRBJ2-1; 12 bases agree with TRBD2. The germline CDR1 and CDR2 sequences are MDHEN and SYDVKM. The trim removed 2 bases at V and 9 bases at J, leaving 5 bases unmatched. The CDR3 runs 15 residues.

This sequence joins TRBV6-6 and TRBJ2-7, with TRBD2 identical over 7 bases. The ends lost 8 bases at V and 4 bases at J; junction bases unmatched: 14. Germline loops: CDR1 MNHNY, CDR2 SVGAGI (reference sequence). The CDR3 spans 15 residues. In DNA, the CDR3 is TGTGCCAGCTCGCCGAGTGGGGCGGGAGTGTACGAGCAGTACTTC. It specifies CASSPSGAGVYEQYF.

The chain uses TRBV6-4 and TRBJ2-2; a possible D gene is TRBD2 (5 bases). The CDR3 runs to 14 residues. The V end lost 1 base, the J end lost 5 bases, and 8 bases lay between the germline ends. Germline values: CDR1 MRHNA, CDR2 SNTAGT. Written as DNA, the CDR3 is TGTGCCAGCAGTGACTTCCGGGGTACCGGGGAGCTGTTTTTT. This encodes CASSDFRGTGELFF.

The chain joins TRBV5-5 to TRBJ1-2; tentative D call: TRBD1 (5 bases). V lost 1 base to trimming and J lost 8 bases, with 21 bases between them. Germline loops: CDR1 SGHKS, CDR2 YYEKEE (reference sequence). The CDR3 is made up of 16 amino acids. The CDR3, as DNA: TGTGCCAGCAGCTTGACGGGGGGTCCCGGATCGATCGGCTACACCTTC. It specifies CASSLTGGPGSIGYTF.

This clone was observed a single time. V gene TRBV5-1 combines with J gene TRBJ1-2; the D is unclear. The V end was cut by 3 bases, the J end by 0 bases, with 12 bases between. From germline, CDR1 is SGHRS and CDR2 YFSETQ. The CDR3 spans 15 residues. The CDR3 protein is CASSSSDGANYGYTF. As DNA, the CDR3 is TGCGCCAGCAGCTCGTCCGACGGGGCTAACTATGGCTACACCTTC.

The chain couples TRBV5-1 to TRBJ2-1; 7 bases match TRBD1. The length of the CDR3 is 12 residues. The V gene's germline CDR1 is SGHRS and CDR2 YFSETQ. Trimming removed 4 bases from V and 7 bases from J; junction bases left unmatched: 2. The chain's CDR3 is CASSEDRNEQFF. The CDR3, as DNA: TGCGCCAGCAGCGAGGACAGGAATGAGCAGTTCTTC. Full variable domain (missing parts from reference TRBV5-1 and TRBJ2-1): KAGVTQTPRYLIKTRGQQVTLSCSPISGHRSVSWYQQTPGQGLQFLFEYFSETQRNKGNFPGRFSGRQFSNSRSEMNVSTLELGDSALYLCASSEDRNEQFFGPGTRLTVL.

The chain recombines TRBV29-1 with TRBJ1-2, with D perhaps TRBD1 (5 bases). Germline CDR1 reads SQVTM; CDR2 reads ANQGSEA. This CDR3 comprises 13 residues. Between the trimmed V and J ends, which lost 5 bases and 4 bases, there was a span of 14 bases. The CDR3 here is CSVRMTDSYGYTF. As DNA, the CDR3 is TGCAGCGTTCGGATGACAGATAGCTATGGCTACACCTTC.

The chain couples TRBV6-1 to TRBJ2-1; maybe TRBD2 (5 bases). Germline V gene sequence: CDR1 MNHNS, CDR2 SASEGT. The CDR3 spans 14 residues. Trimming cost V 8 bases and J 4 bases, with 15 bases left between them. Here the CDR3 reads CASQRTDNYNEQFF. For the CDR3, the DNA is TGTGCCAGCCAACGGACTGACAATTACAATGAGCAGTTCTTC.